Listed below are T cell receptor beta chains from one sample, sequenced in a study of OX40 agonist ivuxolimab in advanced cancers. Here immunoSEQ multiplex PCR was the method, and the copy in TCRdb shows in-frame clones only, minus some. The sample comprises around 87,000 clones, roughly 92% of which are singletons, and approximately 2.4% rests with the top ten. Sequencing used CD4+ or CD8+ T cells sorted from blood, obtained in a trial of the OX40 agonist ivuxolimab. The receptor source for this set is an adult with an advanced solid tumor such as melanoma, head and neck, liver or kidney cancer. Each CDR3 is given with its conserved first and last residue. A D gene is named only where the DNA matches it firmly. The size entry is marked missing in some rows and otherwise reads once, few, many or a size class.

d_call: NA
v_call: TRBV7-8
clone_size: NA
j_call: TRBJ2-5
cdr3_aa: CASSFRQQETQYF
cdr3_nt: TGTGCCAGCAGCTTCCGACAGCAAGAGACCCAGTACTTC

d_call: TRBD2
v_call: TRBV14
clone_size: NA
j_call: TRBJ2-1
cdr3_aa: CASSSRLAGDTEQFF
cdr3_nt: TGTGCCAGCAGCTCCCGACTAGCGGGAGACACTGAGCAGTTCTTC

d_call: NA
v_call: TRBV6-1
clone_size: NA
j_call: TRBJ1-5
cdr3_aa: CASSVWSNQPQHF
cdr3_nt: TGTGCCAGCAGTGTTTGGTCCAATCAGCCCCAGCATTTT

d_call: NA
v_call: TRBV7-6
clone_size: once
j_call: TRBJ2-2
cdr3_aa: CASSFLGTGELFF
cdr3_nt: TGTGCCAGCAGCTTTTTGGGCACCGGGGAGCTGTTTTTT

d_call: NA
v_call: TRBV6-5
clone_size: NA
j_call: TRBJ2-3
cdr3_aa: CASSYGGSTDTQYF
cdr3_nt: TGTGCCAGCAGTTACGGGGGGAGCACAGATACGCAGTATTTT

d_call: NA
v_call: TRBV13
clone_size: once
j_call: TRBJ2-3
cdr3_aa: CASSPGLLTDTQYF
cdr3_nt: TGTGCCAGCAGTCCCGGACTCCTCACAGATACGCAGTATTTT

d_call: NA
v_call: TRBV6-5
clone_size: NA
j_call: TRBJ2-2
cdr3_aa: CASSPLGAGELFF
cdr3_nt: TGTGCCAGCAGTCCCCTCGGGGCCGGGGAGCTGTTTTTT

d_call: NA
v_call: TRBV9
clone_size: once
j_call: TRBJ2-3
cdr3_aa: CASSVDGTEDTQYF
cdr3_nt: TGTGCCAGCAGCGTTGATGGGACCGAGGATACGCAGTATTTT

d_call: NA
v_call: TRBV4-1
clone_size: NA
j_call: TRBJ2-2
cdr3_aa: CASSHEGLLNTGELFF
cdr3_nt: TGCGCCAGCAGCCATGAGGGACTTTTGAACACCGGGGAGCTGTTTTTT

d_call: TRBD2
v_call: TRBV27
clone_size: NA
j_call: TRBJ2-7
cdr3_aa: CASSLTSGNGEQYF
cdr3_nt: TGTGCCAGCAGTTTGACTAGCGGGAATGGAGAGCAGTACTTC

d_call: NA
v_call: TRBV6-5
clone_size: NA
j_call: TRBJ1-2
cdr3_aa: CASSSGHSNYGYTF
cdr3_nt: TGTGCCAGCAGTTCCGGACATTCTAACTATGGCTACACCTTC

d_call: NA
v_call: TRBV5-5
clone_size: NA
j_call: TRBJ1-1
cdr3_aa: CASSFEHPGRPIGTEAFF
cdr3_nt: TGTGCCAGCAGCTTCGAACACCCCGGACGCCCCATCGGCACTGAAGCTTTCTTT

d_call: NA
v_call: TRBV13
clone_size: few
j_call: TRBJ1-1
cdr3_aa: CASSLDNTEAFF
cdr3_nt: TGTGCCAGCAGCTTGGATAACACTGAAGCTTTCTTT

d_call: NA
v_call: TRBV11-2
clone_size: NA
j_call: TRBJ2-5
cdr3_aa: CASRDQETQYF
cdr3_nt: TGTGCCAGCAGGGACCAAGAGACCCAGTACTTC

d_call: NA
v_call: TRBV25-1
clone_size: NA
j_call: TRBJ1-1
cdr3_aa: CASSAALNTEAFF
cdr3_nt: TGTGCCAGCAGTGCCGCTTTGAACACTGAAGCTTTCTTT

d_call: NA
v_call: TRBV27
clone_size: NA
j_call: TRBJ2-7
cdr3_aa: CASKPGLYSYEQYF
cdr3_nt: TGTGCCAGTAAACCGGGACTCTACTCCTACGAGCAGTACTTC

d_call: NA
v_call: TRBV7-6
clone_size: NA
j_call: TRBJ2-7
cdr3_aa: CASSLGVGGYEQYF
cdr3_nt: TGTGCCAGCAGCTTAGGCGTGGGGGGCTACGAGCAGTACTTC